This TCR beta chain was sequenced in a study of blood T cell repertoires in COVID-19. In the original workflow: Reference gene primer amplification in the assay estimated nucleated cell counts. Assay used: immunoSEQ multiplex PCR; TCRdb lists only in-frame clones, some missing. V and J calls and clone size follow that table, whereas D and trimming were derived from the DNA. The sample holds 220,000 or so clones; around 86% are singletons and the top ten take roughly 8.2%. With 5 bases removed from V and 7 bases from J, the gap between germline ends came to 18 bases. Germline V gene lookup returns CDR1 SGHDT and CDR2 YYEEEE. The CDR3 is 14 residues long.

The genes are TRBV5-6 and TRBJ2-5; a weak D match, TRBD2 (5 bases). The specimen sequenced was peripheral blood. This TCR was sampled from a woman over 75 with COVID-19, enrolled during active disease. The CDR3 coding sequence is TGTGCCAGCAGTTGGCGCGCGGCGGGTGGGACCCAGTACTTC. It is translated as CASSWRAAGGTQYF.